The TCR beta chain under discussion was sequenced for a study of blood T cells in healthy people across ages. For every donor, a draw yielded about 9.7 milliliters of peripheral blood. Alongside a J-beta primer mix, a sample-barcoded 5' primer served in a second PCR lasting about 6 to 12 cycles. Unique molecular identifiers of 12 random nucleotides labeled each cDNA. The yield of each sample was at least 3 million CDR3-containing paired-end reads. TCRdb ran MiXCR on the 5' RACE reads and lists one entry per CDR3 protein. The sample yields 800,000 to 950,000 distinct CDR3 sequences, 25% to 35% seen once. Trimming left V 5 bases short and J 2 bases short, with 12 bases between. The germline CDR1 and CDR2 sequences are SEHNR and FQNEAQ (reference sequence). The CDR3 runs to 15 residues. This same sample was also taken into another study, of T cells of mothers and their children.

The TCR comes from a woman aged 40 to 55 in good health. V is TRBV7-9 and J is TRBJ2-2, with D hard to call. The sequenced material came from blood. CDR3: CASSLPGGNTGELFF. CDR3 nucleotide sequence: TGTGCCAGCAGCCTCCCCGGCGGAAACACCGGGGAGCTGTTTTTT.